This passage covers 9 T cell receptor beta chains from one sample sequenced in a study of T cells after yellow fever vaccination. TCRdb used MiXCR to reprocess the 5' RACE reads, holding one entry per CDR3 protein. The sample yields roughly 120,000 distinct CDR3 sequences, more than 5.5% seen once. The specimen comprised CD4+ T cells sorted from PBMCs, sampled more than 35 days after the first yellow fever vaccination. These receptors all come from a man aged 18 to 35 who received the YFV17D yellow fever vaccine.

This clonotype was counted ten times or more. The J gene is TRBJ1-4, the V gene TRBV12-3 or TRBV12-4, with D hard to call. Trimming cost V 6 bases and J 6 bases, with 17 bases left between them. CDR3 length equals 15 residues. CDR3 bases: TGTGCCAGCAGCCTCTCTCCCCGTGGGGATGAAAAACTGTTTTTT. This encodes CASSLSPRGDEKLFF.

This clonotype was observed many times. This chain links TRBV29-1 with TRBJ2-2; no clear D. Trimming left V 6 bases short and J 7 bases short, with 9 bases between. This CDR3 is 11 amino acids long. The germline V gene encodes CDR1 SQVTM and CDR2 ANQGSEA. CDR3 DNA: TGCAGCGTCACCTGGGGCGGGGAGCTGTTTTTT. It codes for CSVTWGGELFF.

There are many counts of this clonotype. CDR3 DNA sequence: TGCGCCAGCAGAAACGGGGGTGGTGAAAAACTGTTTTTT. It yields the protein CASRNGGGEKLFF. The chain joins TRBV5-1 to TRBJ1-4, with TRBD1 as a possible D gene (5 bases). V was shortened by 5 bases and J by 7 bases, with 12 bases between the two germline ends. Germline V gives CDR1 SGHRS, CDR2 YFSETQ. This CDR3 is 13 amino acids long.

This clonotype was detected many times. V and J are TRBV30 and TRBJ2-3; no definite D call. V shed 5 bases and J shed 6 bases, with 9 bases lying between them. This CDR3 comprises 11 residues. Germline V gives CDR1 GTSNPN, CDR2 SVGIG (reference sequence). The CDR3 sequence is CAWALGDTQYF. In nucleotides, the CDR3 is TGTGCCTGGGCCCTGGGGGATACGCAGTATTTT.

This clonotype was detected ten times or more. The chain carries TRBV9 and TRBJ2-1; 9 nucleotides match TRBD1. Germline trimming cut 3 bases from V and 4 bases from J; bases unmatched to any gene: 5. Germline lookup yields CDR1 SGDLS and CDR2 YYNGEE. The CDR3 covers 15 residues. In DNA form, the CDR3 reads TGTGCCAGCAGCGCGGACAGGGGAGGGTACAATGAGCAGTTCTTC. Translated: CASSADRGGYNEQFF.

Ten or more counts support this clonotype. The DNA of the CDR3 is TGCGCCAGCAGCCCCCTCAGGGCAACTAATGAAAAACTGTTTTTT. Translation gives CASSPLRATNEKLFF. The chain recombines TRBV4-3 with TRBJ1-4; D is perhaps TRBD1 (5 bases). V lost 4 bases and J 0 bases, leaving 9 bases between the germline ends. The CDR3 covers 15 residues. Germline loops: CDR1 LGHNA, CDR2 YSLEER.

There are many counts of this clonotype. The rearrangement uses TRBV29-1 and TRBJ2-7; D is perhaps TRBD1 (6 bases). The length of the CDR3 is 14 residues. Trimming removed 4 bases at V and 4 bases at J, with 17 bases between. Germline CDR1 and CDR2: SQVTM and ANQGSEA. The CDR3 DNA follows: TGCAGCGTTGCCTTTCGGCAGGGGCCTTACGAGCAGTACTTC. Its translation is CSVAFRQGPYEQYF.

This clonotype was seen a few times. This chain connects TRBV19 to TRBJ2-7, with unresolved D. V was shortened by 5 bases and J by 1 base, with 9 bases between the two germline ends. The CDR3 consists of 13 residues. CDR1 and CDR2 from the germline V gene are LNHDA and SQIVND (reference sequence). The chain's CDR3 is CASSLQSSYEQYF. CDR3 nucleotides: TGTGCCAGTAGTCTCCAGAGTTCCTACGAGCAGTACTTC.

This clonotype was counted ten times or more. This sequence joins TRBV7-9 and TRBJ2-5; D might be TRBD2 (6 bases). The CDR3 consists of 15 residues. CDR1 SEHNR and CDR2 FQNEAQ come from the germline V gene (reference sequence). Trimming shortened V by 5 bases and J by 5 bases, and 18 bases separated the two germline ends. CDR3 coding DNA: TGTGCCAGCAGCGAAGGACTACCCCTCGGGGAGACCCAGTACTTC. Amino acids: CASSEGLPLGETQYF.